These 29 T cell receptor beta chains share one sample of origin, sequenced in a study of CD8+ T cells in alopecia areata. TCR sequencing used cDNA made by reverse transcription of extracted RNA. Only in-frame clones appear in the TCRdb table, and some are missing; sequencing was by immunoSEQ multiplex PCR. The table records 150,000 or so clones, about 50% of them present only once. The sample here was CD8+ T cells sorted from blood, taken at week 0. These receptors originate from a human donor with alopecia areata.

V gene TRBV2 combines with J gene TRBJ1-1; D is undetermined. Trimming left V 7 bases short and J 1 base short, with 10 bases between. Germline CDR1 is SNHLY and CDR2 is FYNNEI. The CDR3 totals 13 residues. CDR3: CASTLTPNTEAFF. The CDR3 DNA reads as TGTGCCAGCACCCTGACACCGAACACTGAAGCTTTCTTT. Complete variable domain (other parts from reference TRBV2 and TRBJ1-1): EPEVTQTPSHQVTQMGQEVILRCVPISNHLYFYWYRQILGQKVEFLVSFYNNEISEKSEIFDDQFSVERPDGSNFTLKIRSTKLEDSAMYFCASTLTPNTEAFFGQGTRLTVV.

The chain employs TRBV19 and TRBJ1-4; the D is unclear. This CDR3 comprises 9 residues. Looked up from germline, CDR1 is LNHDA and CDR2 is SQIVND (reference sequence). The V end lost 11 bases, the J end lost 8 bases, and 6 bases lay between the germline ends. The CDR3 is CAFEEKLFF. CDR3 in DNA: TGTGCCTTCGAAGAAAAACTGTTTTTT.

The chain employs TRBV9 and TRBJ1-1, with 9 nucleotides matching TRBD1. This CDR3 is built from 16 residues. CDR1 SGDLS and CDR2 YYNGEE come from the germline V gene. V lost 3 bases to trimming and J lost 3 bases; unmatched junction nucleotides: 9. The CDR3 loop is CASSAPDRGKDTEAFF. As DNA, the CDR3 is TGTGCCAGCAGCGCTCCCGACAGGGGGAAGGACACTGAAGCTTTCTTT.

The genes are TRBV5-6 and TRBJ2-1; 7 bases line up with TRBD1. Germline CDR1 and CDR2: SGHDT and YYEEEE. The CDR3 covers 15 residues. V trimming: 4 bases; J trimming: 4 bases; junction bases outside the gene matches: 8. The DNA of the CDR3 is TGTGCCAGCAGCCCCTCCGACAGGGTATACAATGAGCAGTTCTTC. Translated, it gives CASSPSDRVYNEQFF.

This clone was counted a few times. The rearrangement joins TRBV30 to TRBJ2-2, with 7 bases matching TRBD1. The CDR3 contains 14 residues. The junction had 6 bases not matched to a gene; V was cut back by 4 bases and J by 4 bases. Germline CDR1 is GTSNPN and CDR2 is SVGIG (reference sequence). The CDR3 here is CAWTQGVGTGELFF. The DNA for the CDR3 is TGTGCCTGGACCCAGGGGGTTGGCACCGGGGAGCTGTTTTTT.

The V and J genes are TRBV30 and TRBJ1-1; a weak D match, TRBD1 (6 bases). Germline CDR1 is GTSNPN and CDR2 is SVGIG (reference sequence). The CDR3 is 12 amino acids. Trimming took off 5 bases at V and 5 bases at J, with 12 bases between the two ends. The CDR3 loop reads CAWQTGRTEAFF. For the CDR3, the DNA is TGTGCCTGGCAAACAGGGCGGACTGAAGCTTTCTTT.

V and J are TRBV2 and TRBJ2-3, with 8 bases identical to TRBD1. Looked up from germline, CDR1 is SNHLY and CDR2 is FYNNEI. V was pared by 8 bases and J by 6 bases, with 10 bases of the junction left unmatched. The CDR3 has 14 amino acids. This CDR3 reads CASPTGAPVDTQYF. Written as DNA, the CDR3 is TGTGCCAGCCCGACAGGGGCCCCGGTGGATACGCAGTATTTT.

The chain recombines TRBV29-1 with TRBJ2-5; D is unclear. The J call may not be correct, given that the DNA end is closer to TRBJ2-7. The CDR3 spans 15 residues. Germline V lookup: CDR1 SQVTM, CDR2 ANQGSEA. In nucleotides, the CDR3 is TGCAGCGTTGAAATATCGGGTATGGGGTCCTACGAGCAGTACTTC. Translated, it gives CSVEISGMGSYEQYF.

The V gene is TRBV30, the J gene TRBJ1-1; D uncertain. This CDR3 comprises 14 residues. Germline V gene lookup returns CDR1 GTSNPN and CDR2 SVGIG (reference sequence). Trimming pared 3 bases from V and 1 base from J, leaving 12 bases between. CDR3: CAWRLDGKNTEAFF. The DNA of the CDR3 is TGTGCCTGGAGATTGGACGGAAAGAACACTGAAGCTTTCTTT.

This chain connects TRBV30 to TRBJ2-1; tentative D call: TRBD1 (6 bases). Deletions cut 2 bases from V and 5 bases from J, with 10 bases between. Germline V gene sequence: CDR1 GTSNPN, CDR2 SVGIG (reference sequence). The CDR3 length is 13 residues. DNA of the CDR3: TGTGCCTGGAGTTTATACAGGGACAATGAGCAGTTCTTC. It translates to CAWSLYRDNEQFF.

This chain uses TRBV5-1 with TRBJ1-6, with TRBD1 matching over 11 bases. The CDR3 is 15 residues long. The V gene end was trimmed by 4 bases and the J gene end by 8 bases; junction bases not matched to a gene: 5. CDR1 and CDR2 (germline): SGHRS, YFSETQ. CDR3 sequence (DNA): TGCGCCAGCAGCACCGGGACAGGGGGTGATTCACCCCTCCACTTT. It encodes CASSTGTGGDSPLHF.

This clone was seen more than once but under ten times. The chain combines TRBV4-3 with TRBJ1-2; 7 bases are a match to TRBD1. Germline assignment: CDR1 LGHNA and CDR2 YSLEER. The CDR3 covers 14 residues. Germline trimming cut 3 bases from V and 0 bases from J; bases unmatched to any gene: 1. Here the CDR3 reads CASSQTGSNYGYTF. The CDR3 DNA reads TGCGCCAGCAGCCAGACAGGGTCTAACTATGGCTACACCTTC.

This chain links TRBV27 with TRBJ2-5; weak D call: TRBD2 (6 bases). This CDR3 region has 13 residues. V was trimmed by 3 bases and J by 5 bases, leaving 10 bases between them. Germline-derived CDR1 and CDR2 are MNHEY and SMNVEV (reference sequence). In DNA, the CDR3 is TGTGCCAGCAGTTTTGGCGGGGCCGAGACCCAGTACTTC. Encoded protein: CASSFGGAETQYF.

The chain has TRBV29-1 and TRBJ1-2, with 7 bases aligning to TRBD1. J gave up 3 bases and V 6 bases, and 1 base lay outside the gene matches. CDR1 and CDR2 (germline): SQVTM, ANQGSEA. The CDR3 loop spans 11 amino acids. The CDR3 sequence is CSVGTDYGYTF. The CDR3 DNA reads TGCAGCGTGGGGACAGACTATGGCTACACCTTC.

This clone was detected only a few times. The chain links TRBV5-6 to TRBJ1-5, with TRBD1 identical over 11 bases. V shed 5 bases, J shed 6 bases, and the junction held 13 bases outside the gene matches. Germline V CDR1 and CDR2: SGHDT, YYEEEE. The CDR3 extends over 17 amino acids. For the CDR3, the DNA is TGTGCCAGCAGTTCCGGGACAGGGGGAGTCGGAGGTCAGCCCCAGCATTTT. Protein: CASSSGTGGVGGQPQHF.

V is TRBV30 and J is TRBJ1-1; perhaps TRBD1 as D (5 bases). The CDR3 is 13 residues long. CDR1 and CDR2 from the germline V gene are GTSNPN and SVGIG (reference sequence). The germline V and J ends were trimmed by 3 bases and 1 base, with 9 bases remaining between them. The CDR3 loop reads CAWSSDRNTEAFF. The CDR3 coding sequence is TGTGCCTGGAGCTCTGACAGGAACACTGAAGCTTTCTTT. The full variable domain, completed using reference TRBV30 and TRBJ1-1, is SQTIHQWPATLVQPVGSPLSLECTVEGTSNPNLYWYRQAAGRGLQLLFYSVGIGQISSEVPQNLSASRPQDRQFILSSKKLLLSDSGFYLCAWSSDRNTEAFFGQGTRLTVV.

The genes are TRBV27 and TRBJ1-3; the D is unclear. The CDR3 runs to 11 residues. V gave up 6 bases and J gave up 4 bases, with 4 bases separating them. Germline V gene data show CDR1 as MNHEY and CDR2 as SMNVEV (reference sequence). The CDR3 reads CASSSGNTIYF. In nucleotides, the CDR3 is TGTGCCAGCAGCTCCGGAAACACCATATATTTT.

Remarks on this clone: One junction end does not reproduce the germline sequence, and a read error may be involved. In DNA form, the CDR3 reads TGCAGCGTGGAAGATCTAAGGAACACTGAAGCTTTCTTT. Its translation: CSVEDLRNTEAFF. The rearrangement links TRBV29-1 to TRBJ1-1; no clear D gene. Germline V gene data show CDR1 as SQVTM and CDR2 as ANQGSEA. CDR3 length: 13 amino acids.

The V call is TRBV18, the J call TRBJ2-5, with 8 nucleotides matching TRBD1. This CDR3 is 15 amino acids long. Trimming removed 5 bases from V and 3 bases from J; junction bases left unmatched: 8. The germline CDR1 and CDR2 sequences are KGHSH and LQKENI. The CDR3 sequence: CASSYKDRAKETQYF. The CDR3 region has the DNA TGTGCCAGCTCATACAAGGACAGGGCCAAAGAGACCCAGTACTTC.

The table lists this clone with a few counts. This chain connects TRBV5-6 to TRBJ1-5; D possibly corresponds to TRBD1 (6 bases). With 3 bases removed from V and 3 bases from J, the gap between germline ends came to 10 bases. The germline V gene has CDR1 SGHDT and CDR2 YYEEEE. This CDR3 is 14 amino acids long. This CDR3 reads CASSSGQNNQPQHF. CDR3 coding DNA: TGTGCCAGCAGCTCAGGACAGAACAATCAGCCCCAGCATTTT.

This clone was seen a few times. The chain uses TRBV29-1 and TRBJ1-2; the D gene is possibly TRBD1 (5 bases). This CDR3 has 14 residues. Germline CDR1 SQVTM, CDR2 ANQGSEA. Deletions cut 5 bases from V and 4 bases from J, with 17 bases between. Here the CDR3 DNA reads TGCAGCGTTTTCGCTTCCGGGGACGGCTATGGCTACACCTTC. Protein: CSVFASGDGYGYTF.

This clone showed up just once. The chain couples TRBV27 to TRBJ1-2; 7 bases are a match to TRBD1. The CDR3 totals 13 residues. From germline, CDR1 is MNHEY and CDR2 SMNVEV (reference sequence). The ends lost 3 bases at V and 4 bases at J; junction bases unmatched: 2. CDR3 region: CASSLDRLYGYTF. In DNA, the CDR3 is TGTGCCAGCAGTTTGGACAGGCTCTATGGCTACACCTTC.

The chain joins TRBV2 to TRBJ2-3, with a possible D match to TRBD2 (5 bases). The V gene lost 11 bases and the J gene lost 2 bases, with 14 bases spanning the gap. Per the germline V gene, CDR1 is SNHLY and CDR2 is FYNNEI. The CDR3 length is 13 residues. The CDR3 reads CALTGTDTDTQYF. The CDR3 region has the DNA TGTGCCCTAACGGGAACCGACACAGATACGCAGTATTTT.

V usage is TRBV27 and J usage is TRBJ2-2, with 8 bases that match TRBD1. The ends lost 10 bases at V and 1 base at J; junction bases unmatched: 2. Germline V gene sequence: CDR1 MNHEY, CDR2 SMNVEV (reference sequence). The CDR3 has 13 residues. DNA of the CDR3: TGTGCCACCGGGACAGGGAACACCGGGGAGCTGTTTTTT. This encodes CATGTGNTGELFF.

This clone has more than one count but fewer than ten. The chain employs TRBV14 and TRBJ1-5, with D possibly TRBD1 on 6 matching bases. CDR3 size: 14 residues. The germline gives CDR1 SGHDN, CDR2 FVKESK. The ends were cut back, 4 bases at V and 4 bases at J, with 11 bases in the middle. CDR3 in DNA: TGTGCCAGCAGCCTTACAGGGAGGAATCAGCCCCAGCATTTT. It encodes CASSLTGRNQPQHF.

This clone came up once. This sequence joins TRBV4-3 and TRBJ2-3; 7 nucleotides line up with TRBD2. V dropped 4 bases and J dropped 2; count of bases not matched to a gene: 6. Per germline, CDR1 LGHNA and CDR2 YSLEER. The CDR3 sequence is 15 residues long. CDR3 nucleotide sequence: TGCGCCAGCAGCCCGGGAAGCGGGGTCACAGATACGCAGTATTTT. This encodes CASSPGSGVTDTQYF.

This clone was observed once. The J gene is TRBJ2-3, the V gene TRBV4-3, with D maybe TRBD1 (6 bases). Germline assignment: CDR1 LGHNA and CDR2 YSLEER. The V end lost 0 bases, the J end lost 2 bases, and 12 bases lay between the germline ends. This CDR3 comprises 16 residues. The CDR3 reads CASSQDWTEDTDTQYF. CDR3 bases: TGCGCCAGCAGCCAAGATTGGACAGAAGACACAGATACGCAGTATTTT.

The CDR3 spells CSVRTGGTYEQYF. The CDR3 DNA reads TGCAGCGTTCGGACAGGGGGAACCTACGAGCAGTACTTC. The gene calls are TRBV29-1 and TRBJ2-7, with 10 bases matching TRBD1. Germline lookup yields CDR1 SQVTM and CDR2 ANQGSEA. The CDR3 loop spans 13 amino acids. V lost 5 bases, J lost 2 bases, and 3 bases stayed unmatched.

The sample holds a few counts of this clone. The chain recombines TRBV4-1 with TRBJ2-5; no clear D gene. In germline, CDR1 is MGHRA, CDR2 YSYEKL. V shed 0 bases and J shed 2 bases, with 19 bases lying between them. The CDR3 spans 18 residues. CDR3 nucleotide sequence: TGCGCCAGCAGCCAAGATCCCCACCGGCAGGAAAAACAAGAGACCCAGTACTTC. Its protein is CASSQDPHRQEKQETQYF.